The clone carrying this T cell receptor beta chain was picked up many times. In the same sample, other DNA sequences code for this CDR3. These data come from a study of beta chain features in type 1 diabetes. Germline V gene sequence: CDR1 SGHDN, CDR2 FVKESK. Between the trimmed V and J ends, which lost 4 bases and 6 bases, there was a span of 4 bases. The CDR3 has 11 residues. Since all of the isolated RNA was reverse transcribed, expressed TCRB transcripts were what got sequenced. The protocol was immunoSEQ multiplex PCR, while the TCRdb copy is restricted to in-frame clones and leaves out a portion. The sample consists of hundreds of thousands of clones, 15% to 17% of them appearing once.

The rearrangement joins TRBV14 to TRBJ2-1, with D hard to call. Sequenced input: naive CD4+ T cells from blood. The source is a man aged 18 to 30 in good health. In nucleotides, the CDR3 is TGTGCCAGCAGCCTACGCAATGAGCAGTTCTTC. Residues: CASSLRNEQFF.